This T cell receptor beta chain was recovered during a study of regulatory T cells in long-lasting Graves disease (TCRdb year 2021). Regarding the complete study: In the newly diagnosed Graves' disease group, patients had been taking antithyroid drugs for less than 3 months. The study was conducted in China and was registered as a clinical trial. Persistent Graves' disease patients were compared with newly diagnosed Graves' disease patients by peripheral blood TCR sequencing and RNA sequencing. TCR sequencing covered 13 persistent and some 20 newly diagnosed Graves' disease patients, around 35 samples in total.

To prepare the library, multiplex PCR was applied. Sequencing instrument: Illumina HiSeq 4000. TCR beta libraries were built with iRepertoire HTBI primers and Arm-PCR amplification of CDR3 regions. Before sequencing, the PCR products underwent gel purification. The original methods were these. Gene usage analysis of CDR3 amino acid clonotypes relied on the approximately 60 TRBV and about 15 TRBJ segments identified across samples. Filtered high-quality paired reads were merged into contigs using COPE and FqMerger. BLAST was used to align contigs to the IMGT TRBV, TRBD and TRBJ reference genes, and CDR3 was defined following IMGT. Any clonotype with a frequency above 0.1% was classified as a highly expanded clone. Repertoire diversity was measured by Shannon entropy, and V-J evenness by the Gini coefficient. A clonotype found in more than one individual was treated as public. The raw public reads went through TCRdb reprocessing: fastp at Q25, MiXCR clone calling, in-frame beta chains kept. Each CDR3 protein gets just one entry, which takes the most common genes and DNA from the rows behind it. These V and J calls derive from TCRdb rather than the authors' analysis. Present in this sample are hundreds of thousands of distinct CDR3 sequences, around 17% of which were seen just once. The ten largest clonotypes hold around 10% of the sample.

This clonotype was detected ten times or more. No antigen is known for it. No per-base quality is available; no much larger clone lies one base away. Reading the germline V gene (reference sequence) gives CDR1 GTSNPN and CDR2 SVGIG. The CDR3 runs 16 residues from the cysteine to the phenylalanine. The read is trimmed to its CDR3 DNA, 48 bases read in frame from base 1. At the junction V is shortened by 0 bases and J by 7 bases; bases outside the gene matches: 5. Read against the paper, the sample's time point label means: newly diagnosed GD, antithyroid drugs for less than 3 months. For both TCR sequencing and RNA sequencing, RNA was extracted from PBMCs in TRIzol. Graves' disease was diagnosed according to American Thyroid Association guidelines. Patients were recruited from an endocrinology department in Xi'an, China. Each patient gave 7 to 9.5 milliliters of peripheral blood, collected in an EDTA anticoagulant tube. Ficoll Paque Plus density gradient separation was used to isolate PBMCs, and no further T cell sorting was done. RNA quality was checked with an Agilent 2100 Bioanalyzer and agarose gel, and concentration with a NanoDrop 2000.

Summary of the overall study and its limitations: The authors noted that the small sample size was a limitation that may lower accuracy. TRBV28, TRBJ1-2 and TRBJ2-5 were preferentially used in persistent disease, while TRBV20-1 and TRBJ2-1 were favored in newly diagnosed disease. Persistent Graves' disease patients showed lower TCR Shannon entropy and fewer highly expanded clones than newly diagnosed patients, suggesting clonal expansion. Persistent patients shared more public clonotypes among themselves (2,741) than newly diagnosed patients did (more than 950). Only peripheral blood was studied, because thyroid tissue, the primary lesion, was inaccessible. Sequencing and analysis were restricted to the TCR beta chain.

These same data were also listed under a study on T cells in Graves' hyperthyroidism and ophthalmopathy. The second study's paper adds: Stable Graves' hyperthyroidism was defined as the absence of progression to ophthalmopathy over 18 months of follow-up. The hyperthyroidism patients were between 18 and 65 years old and newly diagnosed, with a disease duration of less than 2 months. The study excluded patients with uncontrolled infections, other autoimmune diseases, pregnancy or lactation. Diagnoses relied on clinical symptoms, serum thyroxine and TRAb, thyroid ultrasound and orbital computed tomography. For the first round of RT-PCR on the TCR CDR3, the HTBI primer set was used together with the Qiagen OneStep RT-PCR kit. Most expanded thyroid clonotypes (frequency above 0.001) were also found in blood, which suggests that blood repertoires may mirror thyroid immune responses. A 13 V-J signature model separated ophthalmopathy from stable hyperthyroidism, with approximately 86% sensitivity and 81.08% specificity in cross-validation and 80%/75% in testing. During validation, the model predicted progression to ophthalmopathy a median of approximately 7 months ahead of onset, with around 70% sensitivity and around 72% specificity. TCR V-J signatures able to tell the groups apart were searched for in a discovery cohort of 100 patients, of whom 40 to 45 had Graves' ophthalmopathy and around 57 had stable Graves' hyperthyroidism. Prospective prediction of ophthalmopathy was tested in an independent validation cohort of fewer than 20 hyperthyroidism patients and approximately 17 patients who later progressed to ophthalmopathy. The 100 discovery patients were randomly split 7:3 into training and test sets. Thyroid tissue and blood T-cell repertoires from several Graves' hyperthyroidism patients were also compared in the study. After sampling, hyperthyroidism patients received methimazole starting at 30 mg daily, and ophthalmopathy patients received high-dose intravenous methylprednisolone. The libraries were constructed in a second round of multiplex PCR and then size-selected and purified. Paired-end sequencing of the libraries was performed with 100 bp reads on an Illumina HiSeq2000. Raw data were processed with SOAPnuke, discarding reads with adapters, uncalled bases, mean Phred below 15, or no exact constant-primer or identifier match. High-quality paired reads were merged using COPE v1.2.5, and each unique nucleotide sequence was defined as a clonotype. Clonotypes were aligned to IMGT TRBV, TRBD and TRBJ reference segments using MiTCR v1.1. Only V-J combinations with frequency above 0.0001, covering about 99% of repertoires, were analysed. The TCS score was defined as F50 (clonal expansion) divided by E x V (chaos), with BLOSUM62-based TCRdist calculated between CDR3 peptides within each V-J. Welch's t-statistics and random forest reduced 500 to 650 V-J features to fewer than 15, which were used in a naive Bayes classifier (R e1071). No statistical method was used to set the sample size in advance, and investigators knew the group allocation. TCR Vbeta CDR3 sequencing of 135 peripheral blood samples (approximately 44 ophthalmopathy, over 70 hyperthyroidism and some 17 progressor patients) is reported in the paper.

This chain is built from TRBV30 and TRBJ2-1; 14 middle bases align to TRBD2. This material consisted of peripheral blood mononuclear cells (PBMCs), taken at new diagnosis, from a patient treated with antithyroid drugs. The clonotype was recovered from a woman aged 25 to 39 with Graves disease. Donor details come from another sample of the same person, matched by shared clones. The CDR3 protein: CAWSVGTSGSWNEQFF. DNA sequence: TGTGCCTGGAGTGTGGGGACTAGCGGGAGTTGGAATGAGCAGTTCTTC.